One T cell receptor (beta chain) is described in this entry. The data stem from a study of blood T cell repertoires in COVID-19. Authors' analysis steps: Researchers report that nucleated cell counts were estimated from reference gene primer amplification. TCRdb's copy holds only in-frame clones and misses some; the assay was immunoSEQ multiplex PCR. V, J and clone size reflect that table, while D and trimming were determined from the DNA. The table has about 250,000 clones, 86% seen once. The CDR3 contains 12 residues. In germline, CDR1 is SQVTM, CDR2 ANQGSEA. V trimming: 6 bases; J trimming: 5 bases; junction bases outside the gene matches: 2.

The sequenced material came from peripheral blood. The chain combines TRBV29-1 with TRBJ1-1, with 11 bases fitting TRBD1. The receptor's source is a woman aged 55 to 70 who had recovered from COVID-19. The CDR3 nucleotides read TGCAGCGTGGGGGACAGGGGGACTGAAGCTTTCTTT. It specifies CSVGDRGTEAFF.